This TCR beta chain appears in the sequencing data of a study of cytomegalovirus exposure and HLA in healthy donors (dated by TCRdb to about 2017). As for the study more broadly: According to an earlier analysis of a few hundred of the donors, about 179 million T cells yielded roughly 110 million unique TCR beta sequences and roughly 280 Gb of sequence data. Class I and class II HLA loci were covered by the typing at four-digit resolution. In a later genetic analysis, genome-wide SNP genotypes for about three fifths of the roughly 670 donors were used, and that subset was treated as a discovery cohort. The number of donors typed differed by locus, with 629-630 for A, B, C, DRB1 and DQB1, more than 500 for DQA1, some 570 for DPA1, and some 440 for DPB1. A later analysis re-analyzed previously published TCR beta repertoires from several hundred donors and added high-resolution HLA genotyping to study TCR occurrence patterns. Every discovery cohort repertoire had been produced on one sequencing platform. The study used immunosequencing to profile the T cell repertoires of several hundred subjects and linked those repertoires to cytomegalovirus serostatus. An early release covering 550 to 650 HLA-typed donors comprised about 290 gigabases of sequencing data and tens of millions of unique TCR sequences. Donor age, sex, ethnicity and CMV serostatus were collected together with the repertoire data. Because of strong linkage in the cohort, four to six DR-DQ haplotypes were treated as single units for association and clustering. A separate validation cohort of over 95 different subjects was used in addition to the roughly 670-subject first cohort. To predict cytomegalovirus infection status, the study combined high-throughput TCR immunosequencing, statistical association of individual TCRs with disease status, and machine learning. The study was designed to test whether signatures of past pathogen exposure could be identified by cataloging public T cell receptors. To decide whether each TCR beta V gene segment behaved as functional or pseudogenic, an earlier analysis of approximately 600 of the donors relied on high-throughput TCR beta sequencing. Rather than drawing on any new phenotypic data, the later analysis identified candidate immune exposures from TCR beta sequences and the way those sequences occurred across donors. Of the approximately 400 genotyped donors, about 80% fell in the genetic ancestry cluster associated with self-reported Caucasian donors. On average, about 200,000 unique TCR beta nucleotide sequences were sequenced per donor among about 400 genotyped donors of the cohort, with 15% to 20% of those sequences being non-productive.

To note about this clone: Its antigen has not been determined.

From a lookup of the germline V gene (reference sequence), CDR1 and CDR2 are MNHNY and SVGAGI. Cut back by 8 bases and 3 bases, the V and J ends lie 17 bases apart. The CDR3 holds 14 amino acids from the cysteine to the phenylalanine. Left in the record is the CDR3 DNA by itself, 42 bases read in frame from the first base. Study-level results and caveats: A further reported finding was that TCR beta sequences accurately predicted the HLA-A and HLA-B alleles for most subjects in the first cohort. In a later analysis, 16,951 TCR beta sequences were associated with specific HLA alleles at a false discovery rate of 0.05. The earlier analysis of 587 of the donors excluded roughly 17 rarely observed V segments, including chromosome 9 orphons, because counts were too low. A later analysis found that most CMV-associated TCR beta chains appeared HLA-restricted, with HLA associations seemingly driven largely by CMV exposure. A later genetic analysis reported fewer N-insertions in productive TCRs among donors in an Asian-associated ancestry cluster than the roughly 670-donor mean. In vitro tests confirmed that a few of the cytomegalovirus-associated TCR beta chains recognize cytomegalovirus antigens. A cluster of highly shared sequence variants was judged likely to represent a technical artifact of the sequencing pipeline. Some IMGT-functional V segments, including TRBV6-2 and TRBV6-3, could not be told apart with the 87-base-pair reads, so those segments were excluded. In a later analysis, HLA-associated TCR beta chains showed more clonal expansion and lower generation probabilities than non-associated chains that were equally common. When HLA alleles, especially DR and DQ, strongly co-occurred, TCR associations were difficult to assign to individual alleles. V-gene and J-gene trimming of TCR beta chains was associated with a missense DCLRE1C variant in a later genetic analysis, and the association was replicated in an independent cohort. It was suggested by the authors that the approach could potentially be generalized to other disease states and immunological phenotypes. In a later analysis, TCR association rates were found to vary across HLA loci, with the most associated TCRs seen for DRB1 alleles and the fewest for HLA-C alleles. Sequencing depth was assumed to be roughly uniform across donors in the presence/absence analyses, though that assumption may not hold. Several of the top co-occurrence clusters appeared to be linked to parvovirus B19, influenza, CMV and Epstein-Barr virus, according to a later analysis. The only immune exposure information available for the cohort was CMV serostatus. Linkage disequilibrium might explain the correlated functional status among segregating V segments, but an unknown experimental factor could not be excluded. Broadly in line with IMGT annotations, most TCR beta V segments showed up in productive rearrangements about 87% or about 30% of the time in an earlier analysis of several hundred of the donors. The study listed 150 to 200 TCR beta chains as associated with cytomegalovirus. Cytomegalovirus status was reported to be diagnosed by the classifier with high specificity and sensitivity in both the original and validation cohorts. Because HLA typing was missing for some donors at each locus, association tests included only the typed subset. Only TCR beta chains were sequenced in this cohort, and the absence of alpha or paired-chain data limited detectable features. While some public TCRs were present in many individuals, most TCR sequences turned up only very rarely across donors.

The protocol used for the library was the immunoSEQ multiplex PCR assay. For the multiplex PCR, a mixture combining 60 forward primers for TCR Vbeta segments and 13 reverse primers for TCR Jbeta segments was used. The CDR3 region of rearranged TCR beta genes was amplified from genomic DNA with a multiplex PCR assay. The Illumina HiSeq System was used to sequence the amplified TCR beta libraries as 87-base-pair reads. Per the authors' processing: Across the 700 or so repertoires, a later analysis counted roughly 77 million unique TCR beta chains, approximately 10 million of which were shared by at least two donors. Raw reads were error-corrected and collapsed into unique sequences by a nearest-neighbor algorithm in which closely related sequences were merged to remove PCR and sequencing errors. Alignment of CDR3 sequences to IMGT reference sequences was used to assign V, D and J gene segments. For a sequence to be retained, at least a six-nucleotide match to both a V gene segment and a J gene segment was required. Rearrangements were classified as productive when the CDR3 lacked stop codons and remained in frame with V and J, and all other rearrangements were classified as non-productive. Following IMGT convention, CDR3 was defined as the stretch from the second conserved V-encoded cysteine to the conserved J-encoded phenylalanine. The earlier analysis of about 530 of the donors excluded any sequence lacking an unambiguous match to a single V gene segment. In an earlier analysis of approximately 590 of the donors, a V segment was called functional when productive rearrangements were above 56.7%, and segregating when the standard deviation between donors exceeded 5%. A statistical classification framework was developed to diagnose cytomegalovirus status using the catalog of TCR beta chain sequences. In a later analysis, V and J genes were assigned by comparing TCR nucleotide sequences against IMGT/GENE-DB human TR gene sequences. In a later analysis, CDR3 sequences and most-parsimonious VDJ recombination scenarios were assigned using the TCRdist pipeline. A later analysis defined each TCR beta chain by its CDR3 amino acid sequence plus V-gene family, and excluded reads lacking a unique V-gene family. In a later analysis, around 650 highly shared, low-generation-probability nucleotide sequences were removed to address suspected cross-contamination and a sequencing artifact. A later analysis calculated a clonal expansion index for each public chain from normalized within-repertoire ranks of inferred template counts. In a later analysis, generation probabilities were computed with a VDJ recombination model fitted to out-of-frame rearrangements, and the resulting probabilities were checked against IGoR. In a later analysis, hypergeometric tests were used to score TCR-TCR, TCR-HLA and TCR-CMV co-occurrence, with a repertoire-size bias correction applied to TCR pairs. In a later analysis, false discovery rates were estimated by permuting HLA or CMV assignments 20 times. In a later analysis, co-occurring TCRs were grouped using DBSCAN, with TCRdist sequence similarity added in when clustering inside HLA-allele-positive subsets. Repertoires with fewer than 30,000 or more than 120,000 public chains were left out of co-occurrence clustering, as were about five repertoires with anomalous nucleotide sharing. Entries here come from immuneACCESS through TCRdb and include only in-frame sequences with V and J called. Some clones fail to appear in such tables; in the studies checked, an unresolved V gene covers under half of the shortfall, and the cause of the remainder is unknown. That table gives V, J and clone size, and the DNA gave D and trimming. The data table for this sample lists about 200,000 clones. The ten largest clones add up to 0.95% to 1.3% of the sample.

The cohort was made up of around 720 healthy bone marrow donors. All cohort members were sampled while nominally healthy, although unrecorded immune exposures were likely present. The donor was CMV seropositive and was included in the group of around 300 seropositive cohort members. A peripheral blood sample was provided by each donor, and peripheral blood mononuclear cells were used for TCR beta sequencing. The Qiagen DNeasy Blood Extraction Kit was used to extract genomic DNA from the blood cell samples. The chain employs TRBV6-6 and TRBJ2-7, with the identity of the D gene unclear. The sequence came from a girl aged 2 to 9 in good health and CMV-seropositive. Material for sequencing was PBMCs. This receptor has the CDR3 CASSGRVPIYEQYF. The nucleotides are TGTGCCAGCTCGGGTCGAGTCCCAATCTACGAGCAGTACTTC.